This T cell receptor (beta chain) was identified during a study of T cell changes during pregnancy in multiple sclerosis. V shed 3 bases and J shed 8 bases, with 13 bases lying between them. Per the germline V gene, CDR1 is MDHEN and CDR2 is SYDVKM. The CDR3 length is 13 residues. This table comes from immunoSEQ multiplex PCR, and its TCRdb copy is limited to in-frame clones, with some not included. The table includes around 84,000 clones, over 85% detected once. The sequence was obtained from a female donor in good health, enrolled as a control in a pregnancy study. The sample in question was peripheral blood, obtained in the second trimester of pregnancy. The gene calls are TRBV28 and TRBJ1-2; D uncertain. CDR3 residues: CASSLSFGLGYTF. DNA of the CDR3: TGTGCCAGCAGTTTGAGTTTTGGTCTGGGCTACACCTTC.